This T cell receptor (beta chain) was captured by sequencing in a study of T cells and copy number aberrations in small-cell lung cancer. Findings of the study overall: Tumors showed lower T-cell density, richness and clonality than adjacent lung, though density did not differ significantly. The tissue was entirely formalin-fixed and paraffin-embedded, which is known to produce sequencing artifacts.

Libraries were prepared by immunoSEQ multiplex PCR; TCRdb keeps only in-frame clonotypes and omits some of them. The table shows 3,000 or so clones, with 75% to 95% occurring only once. Between the trimmed V and J ends, which lost 3 bases and 7 bases, there was a span of 12 bases. Germline V gene sequence: CDR1 WSHSY, CDR2 SAAADI. The CDR3 has 13 residues. Every patient either smoked or had heavy second-hand smoke exposure. A note on this clone: Its antigen is not identified.

This chain connects TRBV10-2 to TRBJ2-5; D might be TRBD1 (6 bases). The source is a man over 45 with small cell lung cancer. The specimen sequenced was normal tissue next to the tumor. CDR3 loop: CASSDGTSGTQYF. The CDR3 nucleotides are TGCGCCAGCAGTGATGGGACAAGCGGGACCCAGTACTTC.